This TCR beta chain was sequenced in a study of T cells in localized non-small cell lung cancer. Trimming left V 2 bases short and J 4 bases short, with 14 bases between. CDR1 is MDHEN and CDR2 is SYDVKM in the germline V gene. The CDR3 length is 15 residues. General study results and limits: Prolonged overall survival went with higher T cell density in the blood. Exceeding tumor, uninvolved adjacent lung had the highest T cell clonality. Sequencing, confined to only one tumor region, leaves heterogeneity possible. Detection in adjacent lung was observed for a median roughly 62 of the top 100 tumor clones.

This clone was seen just once. Its antigen is as yet unknown. Clones were sequenced by immunoSEQ multiplex PCR, and TCRdb holds only the in-frame ones, with some missing. The sample includes about 34,000 clones, 85% to 95% of them seen just once. The TCR originated in a woman between 35 and 70 years old with stage I lung adenocarcinoma. The chain couples TRBV28 to TRBJ1-1, with D hard to call. Here the sequenced sample was peripheral blood, taken before any cancer treatment. For the CDR3, the DNA is TGTGCCAGCAGTTTAGGGGATGCGCGGGTCACTGAAGCTTTCTTT. It specifies CASSLGDARVTEAFF.